The 9 T cell receptor beta chains presented below share a single source sample, sequenced in a study of blood T cell repertoires in COVID-19. The protocol was immunoSEQ multiplex PCR, while the TCRdb copy is restricted to in-frame clones and leaves out a portion. The table shows 110,000 to 150,000 clones, with about 84% occurring only once. Sequenced input: peripheral blood. These receptors all stem from a woman of 80 years or more in a cohort sampled during active or convalescent COVID-19.

A remark on this clone: This sample includes further DNA sequences coding for the same CDR3. The V gene is TRBV7-9, the J gene TRBJ2-2; D may be TRBD1 (6 bases). Trimming took off 5 bases at V and 4 bases at J, with 11 bases between the two ends. The V gene's germline CDR1 is SEHNR and CDR2 FQNEAQ (reference sequence). The CDR3 extends over 14 amino acids. This CDR3 is CASSLGTITGELFF. Written as DNA, the CDR3 is TGTGCCAGCAGCCTCGGGACAATCACCGGGGAGCTGTTTTTT.

In this sample, this clone turned up a few times. The chain uses TRBV3-1 (or the pseudogene TRBV3-2) and TRBJ1-1; D call uncertain. CDR3 length equals 11 residues. V shed 2 bases and J shed 7 bases, with 5 bases lying between them. Germline CDR1 and CDR2: LGHDT and YNNKEL (reference sequence). This CDR3 is CASSQLSEAFF. In DNA form, the CDR3 reads TGTGCCAGCAGCCAACTAAGTGAAGCTTTCTTT.

This chain uses TRBV28 with TRBJ2-5; TRBD1 agrees at 12 bases. V shed 3 bases and J 5 bases; nucleotides not matched to a gene: 4. Germline V lookup: CDR1 MDHEN, CDR2 SYDVKM. The CDR3 spans 15 residues. Here the CDR3 reads CASSFWGQGAETQYF. CDR3 nucleotides: TGTGCCAGCAGTTTTTGGGGACAGGGGGCGGAGACCCAGTACTTC.

The gene calls are TRBV3-1 (or the pseudogene TRBV3-2) and TRBJ1-6, with D tentatively TRBD1 (6 bases). Germline lookup yields CDR1 LGHDT and CDR2 YNNKEL (reference sequence). V was trimmed by 3 bases and J by 9 bases, leaving 12 bases between them. There are 14 residues in the CDR3. The CDR3 sequence is CASSHGQPTSPLHF. The CDR3 coding sequence is TGTGCCAGCAGCCACGGACAGCCGACTTCACCCCTCCACTTT.

This chain uses TRBV19 with TRBJ1-5; D perhaps matches TRBD1 (5 bases). The CDR3 contains 13 residues. Trimming cost V 4 bases and J 6 bases, with 10 bases left between them. The V gene's germline CDR1 is LNHDA and CDR2 SQIVND (reference sequence). CDR3 residues: CASSKQGLQPQHF. In nucleotides, the CDR3 is TGTGCCAGTAGTAAGCAGGGTCTTCAGCCCCAGCATTTT. Combining the CDR3 with reference TRBV19 and TRBJ1-5 gives the whole variable domain DGGITQSPKYLFRKEGQNVTLSCEQNLNHDAMYWYRQDPGQGLRLIYYSQIVNDFQKGDIAEGYSVSREKKESFPLTVTSAQKNPTAFYLCASSKQGLQPQHFGDGTRLSIL.

The chain carries TRBV3-1 (or the pseudogene TRBV3-2) and TRBJ1-2; 9 bases agree with TRBD1. Germline V gene sequence: CDR1 LGHDT, CDR2 YNNKEL (reference sequence). The ends lost 4 bases at V and 4 bases at J; junction bases unmatched: 4. This CDR3 spans 14 amino acids. The CDR3 spells CASSRRDRVYGYTF. The CDR3 region has the DNA TGTGCCAGCAGCCGAAGGGACAGGGTCTATGGCTACACCTTC.

The chain joins TRBV5-1 to TRBJ2-3, with 14 bases that match TRBD2. The trim removed 4 bases at V and 0 bases at J, leaving 10 bases unmatched. Germline V gene lookup returns CDR1 SGHRS and CDR2 YFSETQ. The length of the CDR3 is 19 residues. CDR3 in amino acids: CASSPGLAGGLSSTDTQYF. CDR3 sequence (DNA): TGCGCCAGCAGCCCCGGACTAGCGGGAGGCCTTTCTAGCACAGATACGCAGTATTTT. The entire variable domain, with the rest obtained from reference TRBV5-1 and TRBJ2-3, is as follows: KAGVTQTPRYLIKTRGQQVTLSCSPISGHRSVSWYQQTPGQGLQFLFEYFSETQRNKGNFPGRFSGRQFSNSRSEMNVSTLELGDSALYLCASSPGLAGGLSSTDTQYFGPGTRLTVL.

This clone was seen just once. The CDR3 bases are TGTGCCAGCAGTTCCCCCCAACCGGGACGGGGGTCGAACACTGAAGCTTTCTTT. Protein product: CASSSPQPGRGSNTEAFF. The rearrangement links TRBV28 to TRBJ1-1; possibly TRBD1 for D (5 bases). V lost 4 bases and J lost 1, with 22 bases in between. Germline values: CDR1 MDHEN, CDR2 SYDVKM. This CDR3 spans 18 amino acids. Using reference TRBV28 and TRBJ1-1 for the parts outside the CDR3, the full variable domain is DVKVTQSSRYLVKRTGEKVFLECVQDMDHENMFWYRQDPGLGLRLIYFSYDVKMKEKGDIPEGYSVSREKKERFSLILESASTNQTSMYLCASSSPQPGRGSNTEAFFGQGTRLTVV.

The rearrangement joins TRBV6-6 to TRBJ1-1; D remains unclear. This CDR3 is 11 amino acids long. Per the germline V gene, CDR1 is MNHNY and CDR2 is SVGAGI (reference sequence). V lost 2 bases, J lost 10 bases, and 8 bases lay in between. CDR3 sequence: CASSYGPTAFF. The CDR3 DNA is TGTGCCAGCAGTTACGGTCCTACAGCTTTCTTT.